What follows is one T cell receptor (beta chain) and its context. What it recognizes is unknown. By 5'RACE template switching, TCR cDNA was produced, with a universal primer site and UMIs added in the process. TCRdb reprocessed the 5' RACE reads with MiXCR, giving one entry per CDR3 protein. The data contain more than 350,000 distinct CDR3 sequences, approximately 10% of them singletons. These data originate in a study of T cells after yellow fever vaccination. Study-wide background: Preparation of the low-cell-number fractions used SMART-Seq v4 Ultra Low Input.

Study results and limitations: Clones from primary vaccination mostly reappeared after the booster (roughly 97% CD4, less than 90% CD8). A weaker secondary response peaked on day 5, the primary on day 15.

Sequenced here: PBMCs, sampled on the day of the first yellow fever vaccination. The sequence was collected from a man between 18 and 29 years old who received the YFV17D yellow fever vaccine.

The CDR3 here is CASSIGTSRTDTQYF. The CDR3 DNA reads TGTGCCAGTAGTATCGGGACTTCCCGCACAGATACGCAGTATTTT. The chain combines TRBV19 with TRBJ2-3, with D possibly being TRBD2 (6 bases). The CDR3 is 15 residues long. Germline CDR1 LNHDA, CDR2 SQIVND (reference sequence). Deletions cut 3 bases from V and 1 base from J, with 11 bases between.